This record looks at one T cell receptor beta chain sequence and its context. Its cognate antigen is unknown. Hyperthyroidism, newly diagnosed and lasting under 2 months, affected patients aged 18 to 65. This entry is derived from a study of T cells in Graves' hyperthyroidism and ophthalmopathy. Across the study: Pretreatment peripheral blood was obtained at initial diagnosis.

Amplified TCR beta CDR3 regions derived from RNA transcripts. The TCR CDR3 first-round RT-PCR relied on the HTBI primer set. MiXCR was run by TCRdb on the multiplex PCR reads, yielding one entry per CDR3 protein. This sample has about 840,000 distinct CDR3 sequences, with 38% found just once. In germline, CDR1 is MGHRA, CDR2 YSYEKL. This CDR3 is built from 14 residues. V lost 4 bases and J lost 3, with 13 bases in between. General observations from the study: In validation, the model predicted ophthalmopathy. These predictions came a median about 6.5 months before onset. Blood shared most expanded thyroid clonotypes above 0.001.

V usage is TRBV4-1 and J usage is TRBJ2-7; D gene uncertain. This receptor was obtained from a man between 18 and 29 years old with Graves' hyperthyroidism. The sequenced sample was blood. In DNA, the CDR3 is TGCGCCAGCAGCCCCCCCATGGCGCTCTACGAGCAGTACTTC. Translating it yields CASSPPMALYEQYF.